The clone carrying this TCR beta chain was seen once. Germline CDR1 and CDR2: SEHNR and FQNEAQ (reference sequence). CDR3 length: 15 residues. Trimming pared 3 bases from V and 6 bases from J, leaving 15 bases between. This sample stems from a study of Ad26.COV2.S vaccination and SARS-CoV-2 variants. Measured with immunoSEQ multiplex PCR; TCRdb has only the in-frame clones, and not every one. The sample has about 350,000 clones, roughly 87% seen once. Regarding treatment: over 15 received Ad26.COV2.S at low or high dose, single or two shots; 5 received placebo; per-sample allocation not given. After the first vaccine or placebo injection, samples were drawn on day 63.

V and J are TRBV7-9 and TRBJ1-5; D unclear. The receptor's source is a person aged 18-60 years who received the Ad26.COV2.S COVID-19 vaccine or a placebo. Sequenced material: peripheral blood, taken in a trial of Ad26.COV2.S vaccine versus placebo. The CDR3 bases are TGTGCCAGCAGCTTGGATTGGGAGGTTGGTCAGCCCCAGCATTTT. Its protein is CASSLDWEVGQPQHF.